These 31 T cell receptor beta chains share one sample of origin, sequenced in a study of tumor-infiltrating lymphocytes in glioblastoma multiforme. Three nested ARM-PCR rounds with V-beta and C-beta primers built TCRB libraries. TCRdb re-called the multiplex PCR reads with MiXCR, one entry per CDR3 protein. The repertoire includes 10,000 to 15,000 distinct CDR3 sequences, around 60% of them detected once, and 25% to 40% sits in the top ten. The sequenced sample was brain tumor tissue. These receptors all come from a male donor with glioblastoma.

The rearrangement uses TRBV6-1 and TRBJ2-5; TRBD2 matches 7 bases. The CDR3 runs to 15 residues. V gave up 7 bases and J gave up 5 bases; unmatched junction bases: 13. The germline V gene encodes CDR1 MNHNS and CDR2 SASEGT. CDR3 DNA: TGTGCCAGCACCGAAGAACTAGCGAAAGCGGAGACCCAGTACTTC. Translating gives CASTEELAKAETQYF.

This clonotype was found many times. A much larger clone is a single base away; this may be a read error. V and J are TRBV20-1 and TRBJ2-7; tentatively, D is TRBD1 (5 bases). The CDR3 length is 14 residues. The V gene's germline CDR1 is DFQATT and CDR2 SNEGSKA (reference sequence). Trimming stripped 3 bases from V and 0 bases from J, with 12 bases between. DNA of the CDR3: TGCAGTGCTAGCGGACACTCAGCCTCCTACGAGCAGTACTTC. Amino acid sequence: CSASGHSASYEQYF.

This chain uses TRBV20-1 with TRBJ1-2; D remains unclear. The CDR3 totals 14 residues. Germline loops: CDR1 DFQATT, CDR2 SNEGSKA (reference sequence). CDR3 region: CNARDLFGLYGYTF. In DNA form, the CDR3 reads TGCAATGCGCGAGATCTCTTTGGACTATATGGCTACACCTTC.

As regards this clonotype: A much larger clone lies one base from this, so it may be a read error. CDR3 nucleotides: TGTGCCAGAAGCCCCCGCACAGATACGCAGTATTTT. Amino acids: CARSPRTDTQYF. This chain joins TRBV7-2 and TRBJ2-3; unclear D gene. CDR1 SGHTA and CDR2 FQGNSA come from the germline V gene. V dropped 9 bases and J dropped 1 base, with 8 bases sitting between them. The CDR3 extends over 12 amino acids.

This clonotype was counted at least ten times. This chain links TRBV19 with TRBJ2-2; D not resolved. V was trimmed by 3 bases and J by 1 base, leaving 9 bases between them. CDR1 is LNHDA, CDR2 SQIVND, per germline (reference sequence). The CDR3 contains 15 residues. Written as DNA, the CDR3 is TGTGCCAGTAGTATTAGGGCAAGGAACACCGGGGAGCTGTTTTTT. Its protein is CASSIRARNTGELFF.

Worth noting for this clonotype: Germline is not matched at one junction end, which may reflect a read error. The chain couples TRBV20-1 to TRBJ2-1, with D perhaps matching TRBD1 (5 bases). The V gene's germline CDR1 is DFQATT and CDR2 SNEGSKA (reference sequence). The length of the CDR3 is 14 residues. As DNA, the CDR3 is TGCAGTGATAGAGGTGAGGCAGGGCTGTATAAGCAGTTCTTC. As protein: CSDRGEAGLYKQFF.

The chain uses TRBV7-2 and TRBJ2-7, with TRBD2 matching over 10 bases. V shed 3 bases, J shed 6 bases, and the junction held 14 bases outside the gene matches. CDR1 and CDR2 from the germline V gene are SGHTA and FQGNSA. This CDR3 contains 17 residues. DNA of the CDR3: TGTGCCAGCAGCTTTGTACTCGCAGCGGGAGGGCGGGGCGAGCAGTACTTC. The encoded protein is CASSFVLAAGGRGEQYF.

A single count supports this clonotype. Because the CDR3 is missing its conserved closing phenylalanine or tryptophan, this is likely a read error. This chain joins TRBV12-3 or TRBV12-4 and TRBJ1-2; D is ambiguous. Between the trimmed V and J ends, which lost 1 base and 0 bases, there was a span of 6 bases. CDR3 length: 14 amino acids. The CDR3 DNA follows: TGTGCCAGCAGTTTAGGCGGGTCTAACTATGGCTACACCCTC. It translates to CASSLGGSNYGYTL.

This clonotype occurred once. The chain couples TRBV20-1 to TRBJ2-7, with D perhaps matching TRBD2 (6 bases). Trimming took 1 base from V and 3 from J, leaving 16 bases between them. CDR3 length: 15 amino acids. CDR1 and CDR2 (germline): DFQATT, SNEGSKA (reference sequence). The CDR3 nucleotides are TGCAGTGCTAGAGCCTCGAGGGAGGCATTCTACGAGCAGTACTTC. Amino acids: CSARASREAFYEQYF.

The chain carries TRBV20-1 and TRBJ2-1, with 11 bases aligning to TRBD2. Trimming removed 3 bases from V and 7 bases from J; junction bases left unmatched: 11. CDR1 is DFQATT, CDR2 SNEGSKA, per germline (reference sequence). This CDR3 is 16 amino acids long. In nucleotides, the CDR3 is TGCAGTGCTAGTAGACCGGGACTAGCGGAAACGAATGAGCAGTTCTTC. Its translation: CSASRPGLAETNEQFF.

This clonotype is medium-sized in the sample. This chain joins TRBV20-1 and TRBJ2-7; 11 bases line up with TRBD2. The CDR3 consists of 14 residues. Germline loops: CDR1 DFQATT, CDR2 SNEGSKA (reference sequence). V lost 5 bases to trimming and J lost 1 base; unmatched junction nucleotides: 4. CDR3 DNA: TGCAGTGCTTTGACTAGCGGGGCATCCTACGAGCAGTACTTC. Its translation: CSALTSGASYEQYF.

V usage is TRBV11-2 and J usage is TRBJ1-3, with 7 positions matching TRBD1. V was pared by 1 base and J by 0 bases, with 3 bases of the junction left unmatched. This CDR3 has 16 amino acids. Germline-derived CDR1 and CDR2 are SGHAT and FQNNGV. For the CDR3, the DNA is TGTGCCAGCAGCTTAGTGGGACAGTTCTCTGGAAACACCATATATTTT. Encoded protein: CASSLVGQFSGNTIYF.

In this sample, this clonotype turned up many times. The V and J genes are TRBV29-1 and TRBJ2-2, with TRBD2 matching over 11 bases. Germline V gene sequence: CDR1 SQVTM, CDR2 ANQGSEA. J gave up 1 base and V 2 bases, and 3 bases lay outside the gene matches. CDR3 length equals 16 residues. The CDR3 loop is CSVERGTSGNTGELFF. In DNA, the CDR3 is TGCAGCGTTGAACGTGGGACTAGCGGGAACACCGGGGAGCTGTTTTTT.

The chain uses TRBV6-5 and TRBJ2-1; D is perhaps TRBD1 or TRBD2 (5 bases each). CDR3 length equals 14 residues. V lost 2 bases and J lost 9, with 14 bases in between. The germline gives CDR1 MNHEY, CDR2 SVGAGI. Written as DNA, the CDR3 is TGTGCCAGCAGTTACGGGGCGGGCTTGGGTGAGCAGTTCTTC. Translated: CASSYGAGLGEQFF.

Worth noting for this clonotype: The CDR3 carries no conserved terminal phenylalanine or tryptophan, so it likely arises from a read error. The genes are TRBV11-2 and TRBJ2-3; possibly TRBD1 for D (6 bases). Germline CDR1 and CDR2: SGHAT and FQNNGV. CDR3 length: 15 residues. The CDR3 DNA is TGTGCCAGCAGCTTACAGGGAGCGTGGACAGCTACGCAGTATATT. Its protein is CASSLQGAWTATQYI.

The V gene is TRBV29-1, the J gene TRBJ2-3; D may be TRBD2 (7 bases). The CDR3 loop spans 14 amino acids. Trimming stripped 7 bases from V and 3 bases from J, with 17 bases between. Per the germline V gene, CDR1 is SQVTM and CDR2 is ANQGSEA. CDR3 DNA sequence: TGCAGCGCTGAGGGGGGGGGGACGACAGATACGCAGTATTTT. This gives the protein CSAEGGGTTDTQYF.

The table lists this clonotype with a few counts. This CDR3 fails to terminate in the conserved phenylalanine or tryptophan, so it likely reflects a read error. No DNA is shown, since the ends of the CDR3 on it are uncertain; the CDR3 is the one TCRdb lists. The CDR3 loop reads CSPRGGRHDNEEFS. This sequence joins TRBV20-1 and TRBJ2-1; no check of the table's D call, TRBD2, against the DNA was made. From germline, CDR1 is DFQATT and CDR2 SNEGSKA (reference sequence). The CDR3 is 14 residues long, ends included.

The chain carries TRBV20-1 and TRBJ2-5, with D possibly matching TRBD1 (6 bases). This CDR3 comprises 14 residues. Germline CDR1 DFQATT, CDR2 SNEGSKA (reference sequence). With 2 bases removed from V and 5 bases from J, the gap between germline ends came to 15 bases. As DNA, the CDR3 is TGCAGTGCTAGATCAGGGGCTGATTTGGAGACCCAGTACTTC. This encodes CSARSGADLETQYF.

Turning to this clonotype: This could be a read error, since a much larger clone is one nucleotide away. CDR3 nucleotide sequence: TGTGCCAGCAGCACCGGGGTTGAAAAAATGTGTTTT. Translation: CASSTGVEKMCF. The chain links TRBV14 to TRBJ1-4; D is ambiguous. CDR1 and CDR2 from the germline V gene are SGHDN and FVKESK. The CDR3 sequence is 12 residues long.

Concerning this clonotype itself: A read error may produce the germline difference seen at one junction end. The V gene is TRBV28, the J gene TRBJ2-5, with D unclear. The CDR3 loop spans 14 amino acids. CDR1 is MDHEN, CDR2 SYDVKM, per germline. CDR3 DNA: TGTGCCGGCAGTCGGATGTGGCGCCAGGAGACCCAGTACTTC. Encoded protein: CAGSRMWRQETQYF.

The CDR3 region has the DNA TGTGCCAGCAGTATCCGGGACAGAGTGGTAGATACGCAGTATTTT. It codes for CASSIRDRVVDTQYF. This sequence joins TRBV28 and TRBJ2-3; 7 bases agree with TRBD1. The CDR3 has 15 residues. CDR1 is MDHEN and CDR2 is SYDVKM in the germline V gene. After removal of 5 bases from V and 5 bases from J, the junction contained 10 bases not matched to a gene. The full variable domain, rest sourced from reference TRBV28 and TRBJ2-3, is DVKVTQSSRYLVKRTGEKVFLECVQDMDHENMFWYRQDPGLGLRLIYFSYDVKMKEKGDIPEGYSVSREKKERFSLILESASTNQTSMYLCASSIRDRVVDTQYFGPGTRLTVL.

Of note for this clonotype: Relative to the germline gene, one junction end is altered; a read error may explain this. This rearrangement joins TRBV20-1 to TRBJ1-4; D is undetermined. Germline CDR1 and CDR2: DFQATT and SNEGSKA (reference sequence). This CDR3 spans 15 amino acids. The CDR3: CSTRDFRAFNEKLFF. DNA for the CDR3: TGCAGTACTAGAGATTTCCGGGCCTTTAATGAAAAACTGTTTTTT.

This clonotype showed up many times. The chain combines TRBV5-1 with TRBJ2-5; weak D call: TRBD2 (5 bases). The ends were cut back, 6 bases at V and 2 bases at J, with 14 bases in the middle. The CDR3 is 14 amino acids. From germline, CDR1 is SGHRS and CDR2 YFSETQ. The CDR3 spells CASTTSGIQETQYF. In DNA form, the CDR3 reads TGCGCCAGCACCACCTCGGGGATACAAGAGACCCAGTACTTC.

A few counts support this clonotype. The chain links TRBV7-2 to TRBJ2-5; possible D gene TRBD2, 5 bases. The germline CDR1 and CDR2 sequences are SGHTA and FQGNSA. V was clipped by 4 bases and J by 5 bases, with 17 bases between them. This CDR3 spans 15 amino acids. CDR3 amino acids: CASSSAGRAWETQYF. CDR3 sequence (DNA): TGTGCCAGCAGCTCTGCCGGGCGGGCTTGGGAGACCCAGTACTTC.

CDR3 sequence: CASSTNQRETQYF. The CDR3 region has the DNA TGTGCCAGCAGCACGAACCAGAGGGAGACCCAGTACTTC. This chain connects TRBV11-3 to TRBJ2-5; D remains ambiguous. CDR1 and CDR2 (germline): SGHNT, YENEEA. This CDR3 comprises 13 residues. V shed 5 bases and J shed 5 bases, with 12 bases lying between them.

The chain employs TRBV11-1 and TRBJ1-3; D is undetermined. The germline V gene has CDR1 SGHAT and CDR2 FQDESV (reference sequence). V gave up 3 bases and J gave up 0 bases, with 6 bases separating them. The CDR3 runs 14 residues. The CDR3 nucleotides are TGTGCCAGCAGCTTTGGAAACTCTGGAAACACCATATATTTT. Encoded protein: CASSFGNSGNTIYF.

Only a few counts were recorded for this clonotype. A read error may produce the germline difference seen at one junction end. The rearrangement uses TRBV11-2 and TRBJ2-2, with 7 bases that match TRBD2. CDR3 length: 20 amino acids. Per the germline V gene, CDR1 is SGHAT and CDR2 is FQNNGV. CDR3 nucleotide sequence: TGTGTCAGCACTCCCTCATTCGGCCGAGGGCTAGCGGTAAACACCGGGGAGCTGTTTTTT. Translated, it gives CVSTPSFGRGLAVNTGELFF. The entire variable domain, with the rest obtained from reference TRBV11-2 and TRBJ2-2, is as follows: EAGVAQSPRYKIIEKRQSVAFWCNPISGHATLYWYQQILGQGPKLLIQFQNNGVVDDSQLPKDRFSAERLKGVDSTLKIQPAKLEDSAVYLCVSTPSFGRGLAVNTGELFFGEGSRLTVL.

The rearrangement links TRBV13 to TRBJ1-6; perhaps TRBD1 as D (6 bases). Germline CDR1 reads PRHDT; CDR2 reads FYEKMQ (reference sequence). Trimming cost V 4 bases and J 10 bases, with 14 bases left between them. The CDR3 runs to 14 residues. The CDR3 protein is CASSWRGAGSPLHF. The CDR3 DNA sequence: TGTGCCAGCAGCTGGAGGGGGGCAGGGTCACCCCTCCACTTT. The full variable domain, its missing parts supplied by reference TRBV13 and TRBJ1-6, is AAGVIQSPRHLIKEKRETATLKCYPIPRHDTVYWYQQGPGQDPQFLISFYEKMQSDKGSIPDRFSAQQFSDYHSELNMSSLELGDSALYFCASSWRGAGSPLHFGNGTRLTVT.

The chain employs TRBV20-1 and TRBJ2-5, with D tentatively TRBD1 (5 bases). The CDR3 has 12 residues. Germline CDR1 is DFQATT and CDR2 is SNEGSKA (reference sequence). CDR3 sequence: CNAQTAVGTQYF. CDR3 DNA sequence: TGCAATGCGCAGACAGCCGTGGGGACCCAGTACTTC.

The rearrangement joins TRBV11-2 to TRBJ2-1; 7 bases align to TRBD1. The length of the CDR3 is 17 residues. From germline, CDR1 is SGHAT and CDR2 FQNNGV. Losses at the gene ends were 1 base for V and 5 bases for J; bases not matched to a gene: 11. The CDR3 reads CASSLAERGPSHNEQFF. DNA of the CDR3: TGTGCCAGCAGCTTAGCAGAAAGGGGGCCTTCGCACAATGAGCAGTTCTTC. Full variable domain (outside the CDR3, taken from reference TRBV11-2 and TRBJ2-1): EAGVAQSPRYKIIEKRQSVAFWCNPISGHATLYWYQQILGQGPKLLIQFQNNGVVDDSQLPKDRFSAERLKGVDSTLKIQPAKLEDSAVYLCASSLAERGPSHNEQFFGPGTRLTVL.

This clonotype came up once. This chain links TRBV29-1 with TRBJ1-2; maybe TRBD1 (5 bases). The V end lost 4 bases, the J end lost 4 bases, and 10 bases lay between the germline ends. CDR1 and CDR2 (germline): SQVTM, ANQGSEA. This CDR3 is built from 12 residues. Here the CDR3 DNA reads TGCAGCGTTGGGGCGGGGCCCTATGGCTACACCTTC. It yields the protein CSVGAGPYGYTF.